This T cell receptor beta chain was recorded in a study of T-cell memory formation after mild COVID-19. Whole-study results and caveats: Researchers could not confirm that second-wave clones peaking on day 37 targeted SARS-CoV-2. A subset of responding clones appeared in pre-infection memory, suggesting cross-reactive memory joined.

Germline CDR1 is SGHRS and CDR2 is YFSETQ. CDR3 length: 16 amino acids. Trimming removed 4 bases from V and 3 bases from J; junction bases left unmatched: 3. Turning to this clonotype: Its antigen remains unidentified.

Employing constant-segment primers, 5'RACE generated TCR alpha and TCR beta cDNA libraries bearing sample barcodes and UMIs. TCRdb ran MiXCR on the 5' RACE reads and lists one entry per CDR3 protein. Of under 700,000 distinct CDR3 sequences in the sample, around 21% were seen once. This clonotype was obtained from an adult woman who had mild COVID-19 (a few samples of this study predate the infection). Cell type and time point are not known. This chain uses TRBV5-1 with TRBJ2-1; 14 bases align to TRBD2. Sequenced: PBMCs or a T cell subset sorted from them (not recorded which). The CDR3 region is CASSVGTSGSYNEQFF. The CDR3 coding sequence is TGCGCCAGCAGCGTGGGGACTAGCGGGAGCTACAATGAGCAGTTCTTC.